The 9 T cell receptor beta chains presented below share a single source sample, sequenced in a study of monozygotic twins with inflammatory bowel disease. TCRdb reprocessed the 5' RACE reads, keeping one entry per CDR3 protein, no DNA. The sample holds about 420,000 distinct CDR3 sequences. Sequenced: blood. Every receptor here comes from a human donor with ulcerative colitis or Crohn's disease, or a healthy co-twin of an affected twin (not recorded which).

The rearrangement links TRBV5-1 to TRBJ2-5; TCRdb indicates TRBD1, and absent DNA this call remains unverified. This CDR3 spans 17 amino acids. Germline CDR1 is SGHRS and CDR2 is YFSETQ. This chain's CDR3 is CASSLVRTGNIQETQYF.

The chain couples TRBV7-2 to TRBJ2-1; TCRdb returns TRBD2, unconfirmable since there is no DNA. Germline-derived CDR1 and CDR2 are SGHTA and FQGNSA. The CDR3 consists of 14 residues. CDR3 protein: CASSQLAAFGEQFF. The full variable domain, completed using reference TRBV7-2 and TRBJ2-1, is GAGVSQSPSNKVTEKGKDVELRCDPISGHTALYWYRQSLGQGLEFLIYFQGNSAPDKSGLPSDRFSAERTGGSVSTLTIQRTQQEDSAVYLCASSQLAAFGEQFFGPGTRLTVL.

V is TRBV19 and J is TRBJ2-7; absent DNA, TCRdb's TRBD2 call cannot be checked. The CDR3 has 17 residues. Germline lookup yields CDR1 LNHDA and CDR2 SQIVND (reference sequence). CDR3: CASSPSGRTSGAYEQYF.

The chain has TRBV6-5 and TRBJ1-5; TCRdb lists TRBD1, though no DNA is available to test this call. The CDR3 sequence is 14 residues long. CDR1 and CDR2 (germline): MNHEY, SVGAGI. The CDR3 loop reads CASSYDRKVQPQHF.

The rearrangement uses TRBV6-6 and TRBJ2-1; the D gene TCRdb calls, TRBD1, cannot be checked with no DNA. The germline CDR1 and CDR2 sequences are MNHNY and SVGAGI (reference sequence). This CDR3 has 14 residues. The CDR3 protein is CASSYEGGGDEQFF.

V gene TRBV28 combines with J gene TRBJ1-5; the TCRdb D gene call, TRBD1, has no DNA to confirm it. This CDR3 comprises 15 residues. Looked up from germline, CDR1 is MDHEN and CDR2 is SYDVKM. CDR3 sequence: CASSSQGRSNQPQHF.

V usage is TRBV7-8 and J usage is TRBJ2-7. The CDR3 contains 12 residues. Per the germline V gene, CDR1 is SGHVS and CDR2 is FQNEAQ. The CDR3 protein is CASSFANYEQYF.

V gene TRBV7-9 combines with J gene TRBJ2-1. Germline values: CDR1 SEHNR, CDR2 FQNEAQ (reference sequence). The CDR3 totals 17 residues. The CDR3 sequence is CASSSSRDPYSYNEQFF. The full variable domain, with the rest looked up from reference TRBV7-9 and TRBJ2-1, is DTGVSQNPRHKITKRGQNVTFRCDPISEHNRLYWYRQTLGQGPEFLTYFQNEAQLEKSRLLSDRFSAERPKGSFSTLEIQRTEQGDSAMYLCASSSSRDPYSYNEQFFGPGTRLTVL.

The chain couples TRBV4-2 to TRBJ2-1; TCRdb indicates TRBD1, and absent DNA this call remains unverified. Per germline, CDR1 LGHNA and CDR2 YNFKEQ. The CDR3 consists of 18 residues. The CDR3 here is CASSQDPPGRRSYNEQFF.